This T cell receptor beta chain stems from a study of blood T cells in healthy people across ages. This clonotype occurred a few times. Looked up from germline, CDR1 is DFQATT and CDR2 is SNEGSKA (reference sequence). The CDR3 covers 15 residues. V was clipped by 5 bases and J by 2 bases, with 17 bases between them. Sample-barcoded 5' priming and a J-beta primer mix drove a second PCR of 7 to 11 cycles. TCRdb reprocessed the 5' RACE reads with MiXCR, giving one entry per CDR3 protein. This sample has about 1.6 million distinct CDR3 sequences, with roughly 30% found just once. The specimen was blood. This chain connects TRBV20-1 to TRBJ2-3; D is unresolved. The clonotype originates from a woman aged 25 to 39 in good health. The CDR3 here is CSALQTNPDTDTQYF. Written as DNA, the CDR3 is TGCAGTGCTCTCCAAACCAACCCCGACACAGATACGCAGTATTTT.